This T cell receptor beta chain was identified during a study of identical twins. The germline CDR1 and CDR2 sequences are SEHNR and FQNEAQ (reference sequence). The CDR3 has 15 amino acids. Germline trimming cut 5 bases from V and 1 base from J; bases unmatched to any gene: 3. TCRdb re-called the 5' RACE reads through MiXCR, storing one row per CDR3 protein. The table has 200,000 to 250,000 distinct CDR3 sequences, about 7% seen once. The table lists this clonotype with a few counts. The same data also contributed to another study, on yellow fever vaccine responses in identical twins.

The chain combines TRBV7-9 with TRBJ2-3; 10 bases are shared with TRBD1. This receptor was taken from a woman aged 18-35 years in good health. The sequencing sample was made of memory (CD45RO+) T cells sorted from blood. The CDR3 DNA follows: TGTGCCAGCAGCCGGACAGGGGGGGGCACAGATACGCAGTATTTT. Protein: CASSRTGGGTDTQYF.